The entry below describes one T cell receptor beta chain. This specimen comes from a study of T cell responses to AZD1222 COVID-19 vaccine. Generated by immunoSEQ multiplex PCR, the TCRdb table keeps only in-frame clones and is missing some. The sample shows over 100,000 clones, roughly 86% of them seen only once. The CDR3 consists of 14 residues. The junction had 7 bases not matched to a gene; V was cut back by 3 bases and J by 7 bases. The germline CDR1 and CDR2 sequences are KGHDR and SFDVKD. V and J are TRBV24-1 and TRBJ2-7, with 8 bases aligning to TRBD1. This TCR came from an adult in good health. The specimen comprised peripheral blood, sampled on day 0 of MenACWY control vaccination. CDR3 DNA sequence: TGTGCCACCAGTGATAGGACAGGGAGTCGGGAGCAGTACTTC. Protein: CATSDRTGSREQYF.